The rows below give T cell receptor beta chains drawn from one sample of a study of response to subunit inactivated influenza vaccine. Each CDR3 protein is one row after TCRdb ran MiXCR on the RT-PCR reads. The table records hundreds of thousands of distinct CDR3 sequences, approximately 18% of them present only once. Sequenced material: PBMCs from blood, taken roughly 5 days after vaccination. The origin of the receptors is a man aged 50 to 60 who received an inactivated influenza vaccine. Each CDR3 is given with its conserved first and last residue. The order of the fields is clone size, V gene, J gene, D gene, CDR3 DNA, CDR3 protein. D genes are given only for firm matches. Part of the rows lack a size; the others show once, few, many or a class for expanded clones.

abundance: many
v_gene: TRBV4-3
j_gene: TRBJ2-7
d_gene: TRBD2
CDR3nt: TGCGCCAGCAGCCAGGGGCCTGGGCAGGGAGGGACCTACGAGCAGTACTTC
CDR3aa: CASSQGPGQGGTYEQYF

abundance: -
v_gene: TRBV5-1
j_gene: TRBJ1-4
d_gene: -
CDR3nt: TGCGCCAGCAGCTTAAGGCGGGGTAAAGAACTGTTTTTT
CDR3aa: CASSLRRGKELFF

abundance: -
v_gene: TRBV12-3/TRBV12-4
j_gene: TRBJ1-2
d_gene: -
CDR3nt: TGTGCCAGCAGTTTTAATCGGTTATGGGAGCGCTATGGCTACACCTTC
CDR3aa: CASSFNRLWERYGYTF

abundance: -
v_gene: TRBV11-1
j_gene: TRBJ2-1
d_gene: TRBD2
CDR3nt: TGTGCCAGCAGCCCTAGGGGTAGCGGGAGGGCCTCCTACAATGAGCAGTTCTTC
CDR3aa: CASSPRGSGRASYNEQFF

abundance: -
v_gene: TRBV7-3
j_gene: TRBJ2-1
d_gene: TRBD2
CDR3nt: TGTGCCAGCAGCTTAGGGACTAGCGGGAGGCGCGATGAGCAGTTCTTC
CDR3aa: CASSLGTSGRRDEQFF

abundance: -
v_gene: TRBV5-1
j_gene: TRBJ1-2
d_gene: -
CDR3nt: TGCGCCAGCAGCTTGTCGCGGGGGGTGACCTATGGCTACACCTTC
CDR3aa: CASSLSRGVTYGYTF

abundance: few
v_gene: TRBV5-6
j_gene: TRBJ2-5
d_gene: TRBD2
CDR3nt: TGTGCCAGCAGCACTATAGCGGGGCGGGAGACCCAGTACTTC
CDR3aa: CASSTIAGRETQYF

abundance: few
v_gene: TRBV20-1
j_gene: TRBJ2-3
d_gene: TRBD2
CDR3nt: TGCAGTGCTAGACCACTGACTAGCGCAGATACGCAGTATTTT
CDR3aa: CSARPLTSADTQYF

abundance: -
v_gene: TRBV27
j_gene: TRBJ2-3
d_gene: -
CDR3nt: TGTGCCAGCAGTTTCATGTTCTCCCCCCTTACAGATACGCAGTATTTT
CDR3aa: CASSFMFSPLTDTQYF

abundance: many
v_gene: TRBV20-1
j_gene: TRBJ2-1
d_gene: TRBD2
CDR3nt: TGCAGTGCGAGCGGACTAGCGGAGGTACGCGAGCAGTTCTTC
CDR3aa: CSASGLAEVREQFF

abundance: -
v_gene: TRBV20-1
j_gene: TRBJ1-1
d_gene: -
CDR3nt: TGCAGTGCTAGAAGTCGGGGGAACACTGAAGCTTTCTTT
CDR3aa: CSARSRGNTEAFF

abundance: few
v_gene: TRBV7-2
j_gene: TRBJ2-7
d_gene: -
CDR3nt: TGTGCCAGCAGCCAGCCCGGGGGCAGGTACGAGCAGTACTTC
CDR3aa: CASSQPGGRYEQYF

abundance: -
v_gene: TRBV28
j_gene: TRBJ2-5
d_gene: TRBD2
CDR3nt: TGTGCCAGCAGTCCTGTGGGGGGAGGGCAAGAGACCCAGTACTTC
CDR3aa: CASSPVGGGQETQYF

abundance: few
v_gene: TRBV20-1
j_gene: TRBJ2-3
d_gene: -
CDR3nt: TGCAGTGCTAGAGGTCCGGGAGCGGGAGATACGCAGTATTTT
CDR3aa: CSARGPGAGDTQYF

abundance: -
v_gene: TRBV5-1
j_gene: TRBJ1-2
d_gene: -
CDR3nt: TGCGCCAGCAAGAGTGGGGGAAGTGGCGATGGCTACACCTTC
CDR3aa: CASKSGGSGDGYTF

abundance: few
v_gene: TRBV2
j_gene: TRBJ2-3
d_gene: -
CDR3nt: TGTGCCAGCAGTGACGGGACCACCACAGATACGCAGTATTTT
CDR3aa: CASSDGTTTDTQYF

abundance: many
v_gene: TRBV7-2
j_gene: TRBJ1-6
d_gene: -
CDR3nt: TGTGCCAGCAGCTTCAGACGGACAGCGGATTCACCCCTCCACTTT
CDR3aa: CASSFRRTADSPLHF

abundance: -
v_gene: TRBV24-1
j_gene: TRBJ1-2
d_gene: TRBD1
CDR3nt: TGTGCCACCGAGGGACAGGACTATGGCTACACCTTC
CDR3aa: CATEGQDYGYTF

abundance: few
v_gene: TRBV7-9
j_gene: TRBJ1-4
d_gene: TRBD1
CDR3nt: TGTGCCAGCAGCTTCCCGGGACAGGGTTATGAAAAACTGTTTTTT
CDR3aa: CASSFPGQGYEKLFF

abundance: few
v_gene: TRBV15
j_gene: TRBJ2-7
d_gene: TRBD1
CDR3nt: TGTGCCACCAGCAGAGATAGACAGGGCAACTACGAGCAGTACTTC
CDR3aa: CATSRDRQGNYEQYF

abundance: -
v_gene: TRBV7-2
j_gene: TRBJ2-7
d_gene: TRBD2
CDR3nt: TGTGCCAGCAGCCCCGTAGCGGGAGACTACGAGCAGTACTTC
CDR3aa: CASSPVAGDYEQYF

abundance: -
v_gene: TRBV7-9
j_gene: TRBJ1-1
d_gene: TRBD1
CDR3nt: TGTGCCAGCAGCTTTTCTCTGCTGACAGGGAGTCCTGAAGCTTTCTTT
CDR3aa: CASSFSLLTGSPEAFF

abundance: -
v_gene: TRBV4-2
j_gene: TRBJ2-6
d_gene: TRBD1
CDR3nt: TGTGCCAGCAGCCACGATCAGGGGGCTGGGGCCAACGTCCTGACTTTC
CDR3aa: CASSHDQGAGANVLTF

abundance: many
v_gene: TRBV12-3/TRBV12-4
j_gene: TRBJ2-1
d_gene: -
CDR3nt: TGTGCCAGCAGTTTAGATAGGGGCTTATACAATGAGCAGTTCTTC
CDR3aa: CASSLDRGLYNEQFF

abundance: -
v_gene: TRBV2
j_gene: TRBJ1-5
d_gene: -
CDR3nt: TGTGCCAGCAGTGAGCTCCGGCGGGGGCAGCCCCAGCATTTT
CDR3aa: CASSELRRGQPQHF

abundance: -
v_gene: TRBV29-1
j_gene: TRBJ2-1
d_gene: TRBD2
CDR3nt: TGCAGCGTTGAGGGCGGGAGCTCCTACAATGAGCAGTTCTTC
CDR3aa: CSVEGGSSYNEQFF

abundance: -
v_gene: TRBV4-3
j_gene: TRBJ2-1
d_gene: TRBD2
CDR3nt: TGCGCCAGCAGCCATGAAGCGGGAGGTGGAACCTACAATGAGCAGTTCTTC
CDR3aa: CASSHEAGGGTYNEQFF

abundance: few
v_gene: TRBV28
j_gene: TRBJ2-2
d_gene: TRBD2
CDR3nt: TGTGCCAGCAGCTCTCGGGGGGGCAAAAGAGGGGAGCTGTTTTTT
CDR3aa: CASSSRGGKRGELFF

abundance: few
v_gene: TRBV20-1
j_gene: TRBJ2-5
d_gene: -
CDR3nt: TGCAGTGCCCCTGATTGGCGTGTTAGGGAGACCCAGTACTTC
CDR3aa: CSAPDWRVRETQYF

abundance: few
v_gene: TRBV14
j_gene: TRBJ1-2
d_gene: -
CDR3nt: TGTGCCAGCAGCAGAACTTGGTCCAGATATGGCTACACCTTC
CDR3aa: CASSRTWSRYGYTF

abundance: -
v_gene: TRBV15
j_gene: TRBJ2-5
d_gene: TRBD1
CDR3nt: TGTGCCACCAAAAAAGAGACAGGGTTTTTAGAGACCCAGTACTTC
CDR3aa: CATKKETGFLETQYF

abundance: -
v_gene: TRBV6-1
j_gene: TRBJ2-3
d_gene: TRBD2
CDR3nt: TGTGCCAGCAGGGTACTAGCGGGAACAGATACGCAGTATTTT
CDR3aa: CASRVLAGTDTQYF

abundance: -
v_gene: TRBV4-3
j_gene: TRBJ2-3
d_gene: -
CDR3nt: TGCGCCAGCAGCCAAGAAATGGGGCGGTGGGATACGCAGTATTTT
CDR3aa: CASSQEMGRWDTQYF

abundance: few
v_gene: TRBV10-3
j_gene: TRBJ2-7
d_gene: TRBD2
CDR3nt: TGTGCCATCATGGTGTCCCCGGGGGGGCCCTACGAGCAGTACTTC
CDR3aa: CAIMVSPGGPYEQYF

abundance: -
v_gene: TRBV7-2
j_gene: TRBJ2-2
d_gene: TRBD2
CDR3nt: TGTGCCACCCAGAGAAGTAGCGGGAGAAACACCGGGGAGCTGTTTTTT
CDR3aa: CATQRSSGRNTGELFF

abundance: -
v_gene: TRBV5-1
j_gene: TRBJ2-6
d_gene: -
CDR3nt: TGCGCCAGCAGCTTGGACAGGGTGCCCTCTGGGGCCAACGTCCTGACTTTC
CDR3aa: CASSLDRVPSGANVLTF

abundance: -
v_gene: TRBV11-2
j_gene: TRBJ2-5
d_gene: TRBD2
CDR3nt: TGTGCCAGCAGCCTCGTACGGACTAGCGGGAGGAAAGAGACCCAGTACTTC
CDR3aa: CASSLVRTSGRKETQYF

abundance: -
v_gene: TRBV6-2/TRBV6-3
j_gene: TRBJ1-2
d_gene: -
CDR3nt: TGTGCCAGCAGCCCCGGCAGGGCCTATGGCTACACCTTC
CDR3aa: CASSPGRAYGYTF

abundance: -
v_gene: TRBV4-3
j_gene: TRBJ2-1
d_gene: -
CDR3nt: TGCGCCAGCAGCCAAGATGCAAGAGTGTTTGAGCAGTTCTTC
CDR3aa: CASSQDARVFEQFF

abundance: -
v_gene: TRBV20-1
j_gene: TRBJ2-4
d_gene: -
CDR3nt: TGCAGTGCCCCGATCCGAGGGGATGGTAGGAACATTCAGTACTTC
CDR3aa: CSAPIRGDGRNIQYF

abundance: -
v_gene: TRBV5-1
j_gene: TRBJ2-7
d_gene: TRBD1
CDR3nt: TGCGCCAGCAGCTATTTTCCCGGGACAGGGGTTTCCTACGAGCAGTACTTC
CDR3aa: CASSYFPGTGVSYEQYF

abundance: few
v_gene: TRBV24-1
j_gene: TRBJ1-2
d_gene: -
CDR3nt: TGTGCCACCAGTGATTTATTCCAGACGAGCTACACCTTC
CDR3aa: CATSDLFQTSYTF

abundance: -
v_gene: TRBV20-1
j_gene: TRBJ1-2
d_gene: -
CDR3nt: TGCAGTGCTAGAGGAGTAGGGGACACACCTAACTATGGCTACACCTTC
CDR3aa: CSARGVGDTPNYGYTF